This paragraph reports one TCR beta chain. The target antigen is unknown. Sample treatment: roughly 11-day PBMC culture with coronavirus spike peptide pools or control peptides (ViraFEST assay). With 10 ug/ml peptide pools and approximately 10 IU/ml IL-2, PBMCs were cultured at about 2 million per well. This sample was taken from a study of vaccination and CD4 T cells after COVID-19. Study-level background: The BNT162b2 or mRNA-1273 vaccine was given to participants in two doses.

Study results and limitations: Clonotypes reactive to SARS-CoV-2 had a median that went up from about 20 to 38, but not significantly.

Trimming left V 7 bases short and J 1 base short, with 13 bases between. This CDR3 contains 14 residues. CDR1 is MNHNS and CDR2 is SASEGT in the germline V gene. Sequencing of cultured CD4+ T cell DNA used the Oncomine TCR Beta short-read assay. MiXCR, run by TCRdb on the PCR reads, gives a single entry per CDR3 protein. The table shows some 18,000 distinct CDR3 sequences, with about three fifths occurring only once. The chain combines TRBV6-1 with TRBJ2-5, with D possibly TRBD1 on 5 matching bases. Sequenced material: CD4+ T cells from blood, cultured in vitro, taken before SARS-CoV-2 vaccination. The receptor was derived from a human donor who had recovered from COVID-19. The CDR3 DNA reads as TGTGCCAGCACCCCAGGGTCCGTCCAAGAGACCCAGTACTTC. The encoded protein is CASTPGSVQETQYF.